This T cell receptor (beta chain) originates from a study of blood T cell repertoires in COVID-19 (TCRdb year 2020). Some background on the complete study: Samples covering the acute and convalescent phases of COVID-19 were provided by collaborators in the United States, Italy and Spain. Subjects who had been exposed to COVID-19, were actively infected with it, or had recovered from it provided the deeply sampled blood TCRbeta repertoires that made up the dataset. The repertoires were released in a freely available public database meant as a resource for research on the immune response to SARS-CoV-2. Nearly every sample came with metadata listing a de-identified subject ID, COVID-19 status, age in years and sex. Where HLA class I and class II types were available, the types were taken from metadata supplied by the sample provider, not from assay-based typing. The prospective study material was composed of cDNA or gDNA derived from T cells, B-cell-depleted T cells, or PBMCs. Samples were obtained from the ongoing ImmuneRACE study (first 160 participants) and from over a thousand subjects provided by 6 global collaborators.

The immunoSEQ Assay, a bias-controlled multiplex PCR, was used to amplify TCRbeta CDR3 regions from genomic DNA. In the paper's pipeline: Nucleated cell counts per sample were estimated from amplification of reference gene primers within the assay. To quantify the absolute abundance of each unique TCRbeta CDR3 rearrangement, sequence reads were collapsed and filtered. For each sample, productive Simpson clonality was calculated as the square root of Simpson's diversity index across productive rearrangements. The immuneACCESS repertoire file appears here via TCRdb, limited to in-frame rearrangements. These files lack a portion of the clones; in checked studies, under half of the deficit traces to unresolved V genes, and the cause of the others is not known. That table furnishes V, J and clone size, whereas the DNA furnished D and trimming. This sample lists tens of thousands of clones; 70% to 90% were detected once. Of the sample, more than 0.95% falls within the top ten clones.

On the study overall, not on this receptor specifically: The quantity of clinical and demographic metadata differed by source and by participant and was supplied without curation.

The germline V gene sets CDR1 to SGHDT and CDR2 to YYEEEE. Trimming at the junction amounts to 0 bases on V and 6 bases on J, and the germline ends lie 19 bases apart. Inclusive of the bounding cysteine and phenylalanine, the CDR3 is 17 residues long. Only CDR3 DNA remains: 51 bases, in frame from the first base. Whole blood was collected in K2EDTA tubes by collaborating institutions according to the institutions' own protocols. For TCRbeta analysis, collaborator samples were shipped as frozen whole blood, as isolated PBMCs, or as DNA extracted from either sample type. In regard to this clone: Its antigen has not been determined. Base qualities are missing; no much larger clone stands one base away.

The material sequenced was peripheral blood. The sequence was obtained from a man aged 40-49 years with acute or convalescent COVID-19. This chain joins TRBV5-6 to TRBJ1-5, with the D gene too uncertain to name. DNA sequence: TGTGCCAGCAGCTTGGTAAAGTCTCGATCCTTTAGTCAGCCCCAGCATTTT. Translated, it gives CASSLVKSRSFSQPQHF.